Listed below are T cell receptor beta chains from one sample, sequenced in a study of shared T cell receptors in the human thymus. The repertoire was sequenced with immunoSEQ multiplex PCR; TCRdb's copy has only in-frame clones and lacks some. The sample consists of about 710,000 clones, more than 70% of them appearing once. This sample was also put to use in a study of human thymus T cells.

The source material was thymocytes. Receptor source: a boy under three years old with a congenital heart defect. Both conserved end residues are part of each CDR3. D genes are given only for firm matches. Only part of the rows carry a size: once, few, many, or a class if the clone is expanded.

cdr3_nt cdr3_aa v_call clone_size d_call j_call
TGTGCCATCAGTGGGGAGCGGCTAGCGGACCACTACGAGCAGTACTTC CAISGERLADHYEQYF TRBV10-3 . TRBD2 TRBJ2-7
TGTGCCAGCAGCGCTCCCTTGGTCGGTTTGCGGAGGGAAAAACTGTTTTTT CASSAPLVGLRREKLFF TRBV7-8 . . TRBJ1-4
TGTGCCAGCAGTCTGACACTTTTTTTGAACACTGAAGCTTTCTTT CASSLTLFLNTEAFF TRBV28 . . TRBJ1-1
TGCGCCAGCAGCCAGCCGAGGTGGCCGGGACTAGCGGGAGGTGATGAGCAGTTCTTC CASSQPRWPGLAGGDEQFF TRBV4-3 . TRBD2 TRBJ2-1
TGTGCCAGCAGCCAAGATATGGGACTAGCGGGAGCGACCGAATTCTACGAGCAGTACTTC CASSQDMGLAGATEFYEQYF TRBV14 . TRBD2 TRBJ2-7
TGTGCCAGCAGCTTAGCGCAGCGGGACTACAACTCCTACGAGCAGTACTTC CASSLAQRDYNSYEQYF TRBV7-2 . TRBD2 TRBJ2-7
TGTGCCAGCAGTACTCCTCAGGGCAGCAATCAGCCCCAGCATTTT CASSTPQGSNQPQHF TRBV28 . . TRBJ1-5
TGTGCCAGCAGCCCAGGGGGACGGCTGCTCATGAACACTGAAGCTTTCTTT CASSPGGRLLMNTEAFF TRBV27 . TRBD1 TRBJ1-1
TGTGCCAGCAGCTTACTTCACAGGGGGCGAACCTATGGCTACACCTTC CASSLLHRGRTYGYTF TRBV5-6 . TRBD1 TRBJ1-2
TGTGCCAGTAGTATAGAGGTCAAGCGGGAGATCTACGAGCAGTACTTC CASSIEVKREIYEQYF TRBV19 . TRBD2 TRBJ2-7
TGTGCCAGCAGCTTGAAGGGACTGGAGGGGGCCCAGGAAGGCTACACCTTC CASSLKGLEGAQEGYTF TRBV5-6 few TRBD1 TRBJ1-2
TGTGCCAGCAGCGTAGGACAAGAAAGGTCACTCCGGGACGGGAGAATCGAAGCTTTCTTT CASSVGQERSLRDGRIEAFF TRBV9 . . TRBJ1-1
TGCGCCAGCAGCGGCGGTTTAGCGGGGAAAGAGACCCAGTACTTC CASSGGLAGKETQYF TRBV5-1 . TRBD2 TRBJ2-5
TGTGCCAGCAGCTTAGACCCTCGGACTAGCGGGGGGGCATACGAGCAGTACTTC CASSLDPRTSGGAYEQYF TRBV7-2 . TRBD2 TRBJ2-7
TGTGCCAGCAGTGGCCGACAGGGGTCCAAAAACATTCAGTACTTC CASSGRQGSKNIQYF TRBV6-5 . TRBD1 TRBJ2-4
TGTGCCAGCAGTTTAAAGCGGGGGGTCTACAATGAGCAGTTCTTC CASSLKRGVYNEQFF TRBV27 . TRBD2 TRBJ2-1
TGTGCCAGCAGCTTAGCGACGGGTCATGAGCAGTTCTTC CASSLATGHEQFF TRBV7-2 . . TRBJ2-1
TGTGCCAGCAGTTTGAAGCGTGAGCAGTTCTTC CASSLKREQFF TRBV28 once . TRBJ2-1
TGTGCCAGCAGCCAAGGACTAGCGGGGTACTACGAGCAGTACTTC CASSQGLAGYYEQYF TRBV4-2 . TRBD2 TRBJ2-7
TGTGCCAGCAGCTTAGTCACTCTCCTACCCCTCTTTTATGGCTACACCTTC CASSLVTLLPLFYGYTF TRBV7-2 . . TRBJ1-2
TGTGCCAGCAGTGAATGCCGCGGGGCCACTTGTAGCGAGCAGTTCTTC CASSECRGATCSEQFF TRBV25-1 . . TRBJ2-1
TGTGCCAGCAGTAATCCGGGACAGGGGTCCTACGAGCAGTACTTC CASSNPGQGSYEQYF TRBV28 . TRBD1 TRBJ2-7
TGTGCCAGCAGGAGAGAGGGACAGGGGTTTCAAGAGACCCAGTACTTC CASRREGQGFQETQYF TRBV6-4 . TRBD1 TRBJ2-5
TGTGCCTGTAGTTCAGGGCCCGGGGAGCTGTTTTTT CACSSGPGELFF TRBV30 once . TRBJ2-2
TGTGCCAGCAGTCAACCTCGGGACAAGGGGAACACTGAAGCTTTCTTT CASSQPRDKGNTEAFF TRBV28 . . TRBJ1-1
TGTGCCAGCAGCCGACCCTCCGGGACAGAGTCCTACGAGCAGTACTTC CASSRPSGTESYEQYF TRBV28 . TRBD1 TRBJ2-7
TGCGCCAGCAGCAACTACAGGGTTGGCACTGAAGCTTTCTTT CASSNYRVGTEAFF TRBV5-1 . . TRBJ1-1
TGTGCCAGCAGCCCCGGACAGCCAGATACGCAGTATTTT CASSPGQPDTQYF TRBV5-4 . . TRBJ2-3
TGTGCCAGCAGTGTTGGGAGGGCTGCAGATACGCAGTATTTT CASSVGRAADTQYF TRBV2 . TRBD2 TRBJ2-3
TGTGCCAGCAGCCAAAGGGACCTAGGACAGGGAGACACTGAAGCTTTCTTT CASSQRDLGQGDTEAFF TRBV14 once TRBD1 TRBJ1-1